A single sample is the source of the 27 T cell receptor beta chains below, sequenced in a study of regulatory T cells in long-lasting Graves disease. Described time point: persistent/refractory GD, antithyroid drugs over 5 years with positive TRAb. With RNA extracted from PBMCs as input, the TCR library was made. The authors built TCR beta libraries using iRepertoire HTBI primers and Arm-PCR of CDR3 regions. MiXCR, applied by TCRdb to the multiplex PCR reads, yields one record per CDR3 protein. There are about 660,000 distinct CDR3 sequences in the sample; 30% occur only once, and about two fifths lies in the top ten. This specimen was peripheral blood mononuclear cells (PBMCs), taken when the disease was refractory, from a patient treated with antithyroid drugs. These receptors were taken from a female donor with Graves disease.

The chain links TRBV7-2 to TRBJ2-7, with TRBD1 identical over 10 bases. Unmatched junction bases numbered 6, after V lost 1 base and J lost 6 bases. Germline CDR1 and CDR2: SGHTA and FQGNSA. The CDR3 loop spans 15 amino acids. CDR3 residues: CASSLGGTGVSEQYF. The DNA for the CDR3 is TGTGCCAGCAGCTTAGGGGGGACAGGGGTCTCCGAGCAGTACTTC. The full variable domain, its missing parts supplied by reference TRBV7-2 and TRBJ2-7, is GAGVSQSPSNKVTEKGKDVELRCDPISGHTALYWYRQSLGQGLEFLIYFQGNSAPDKSGLPSDRFSAERTGGSVSTLTIQRTQQEDSAVYLCASSLGGTGVSEQYFGPGTRLTVT.

This clonotype was detected only a few times. The chain has TRBV7-3 and TRBJ2-2; 9 positions agree with TRBD1. There are 14 residues in the CDR3. V was clipped by 4 bases and J by 8 bases; unmatched bases: 5. The germline V gene has CDR1 SGHTA and CDR2 FQGTGA. CDR3: CASSSGTGTGELFF. The CDR3 region has the DNA TGTGCCAGCAGCTCCGGGACAGGGACGGGGGAGCTGTTTTTT.

This clonotype was counted only a few times. The chain recombines TRBV29-1 with TRBJ1-1; 7 bases are shared with TRBD1. The CDR3 runs to 14 residues. Germline-derived CDR1 and CDR2 are SQVTM and ANQGSEA. The ends lost 7 bases at V and 1 base at J; junction bases unmatched: 9. This CDR3 reads CSAIGAGGNTEAFF. CDR3 DNA: TGCAGCGCCATCGGGGCAGGGGGGAACACTGAAGCTTTCTTT.

Many counts were recorded for this clonotype. The rearrangement joins TRBV15 to TRBJ2-5; D remains unclear. The CDR3 contains 14 residues. Trimming took off 6 bases at V and 7 bases at J, with 18 bases between the two ends. CDR1 and CDR2 from the germline V gene are LNHNV and YYDKDF (reference sequence). Written as DNA, the CDR3 is TGTGCCACCAGAGGGTCCCAGGCACTCCGGACCCAGTACTTC. As protein: CATRGSQALRTQYF.

This clonotype has at least ten counts. CDR3 region: CASKIPGTGHYEQYF. As DNA, the CDR3 is TGTGCCAGCAAAATACCCGGGACAGGGCACTACGAGCAGTACTTC. The chain employs TRBV6-1 and TRBJ2-7; 9 bases agree with TRBD1. Germline V gene data show CDR1 as MNHNS and CDR2 as SASEGT. The CDR3 totals 15 residues. V was clipped by 7 bases and J by 3 bases; unmatched bases: 10.

In this sample, this clonotype turned up a few times. The rearrangement links TRBV7-3 to TRBJ1-1; TRBD1 might be the D (5 bases). CDR3 length equals 14 residues. Trimming took off 2 bases at V and 7 bases at J, with 14 bases between the two ends. From germline, CDR1 is SGHTA and CDR2 FQGTGA. The CDR3 bases are TGTGCCAGCAGCTTAGGCCCAGGGACTCGTGAAGCTTTCTTT. This encodes CASSLGPGTREAFF.

This chain joins TRBV15 and TRBJ2-7; 8 bases line up with TRBD1. Germline lookup yields CDR1 LNHNV and CDR2 YYDKDF (reference sequence). CDR3 length: 16 amino acids. V gave up 2 bases and J gave up 1 base; unmatched junction bases: 7. Here the CDR3 reads CATSRTGTGISYEQYF. The DNA of the CDR3 is TGTGCCACCAGCAGAACCGGGACAGGCATTTCCTACGAGCAGTACTTC.

This CDR3 reads CASNRDTSSYEQYF. In DNA form, the CDR3 reads TGTGCCTCTAATCGGGACACCAGCTCCTACGAGCAGTACTTC. This chain joins TRBV30 and TRBJ2-7, with D possibly TRBD1 on 6 matching bases. V lost 7 bases to trimming and J lost 0 bases, with 16 bases between them. The CDR3 is 14 residues long. Germline CDR1 is GTSNPN and CDR2 is SVGIG (reference sequence).

The rearrangement joins TRBV29-1 to TRBJ2-7, with TRBD2 matching 8 bases. The trim removed 2 bases at V and 5 bases at J, leaving 11 bases unmatched. Germline CDR1 reads SQVTM; CDR2 reads ANQGSEA. This CDR3 comprises 15 residues. CDR3 amino acids: CSVEIASGYFDEQYF. CDR3 sequence (DNA): TGCAGCGTTGAAATCGCTAGCGGGTATTTCGACGAGCAGTACTTC.

The chain carries TRBV19 and TRBJ1-5; TRBD1 matches 8 bases. The germline CDR1 and CDR2 sequences are LNHDA and SQIVND (reference sequence). This CDR3 spans 18 amino acids. Losses at the gene ends were 5 bases for V and 1 base for J; bases not matched to a gene: 13. The CDR3 loop reads CASSRQGMGAGSNQPQHF. In nucleotides, the CDR3 is TGTGCCAGTAGTCGACAGGGGATGGGAGCAGGGAGCAATCAGCCCCAGCATTTT.

This clonotype was counted between two and nine times. DNA of the CDR3: TGTGCCAGCAGTGAAGTCAGGGCCACCACTGAAGCTTTCTTT. Translated, it gives CASSEVRATTEAFF. J is TRBJ1-1 and V is TRBV25-1, with D perhaps TRBD1 (5 bases). Germline V gene sequence: CDR1 MGHDK, CDR2 SYGVNS. The V gene lost 2 bases and the J gene lost 4 bases, with 11 bases spanning the gap. This CDR3 spans 14 amino acids.

The sample holds a few counts of this clonotype. The chain employs TRBV5-1 and TRBJ2-4; 7 bases fit TRBD2. Germline CDR1 and CDR2: SGHRS and YFSETQ. The trim removed 1 base at V and 1 base at J, leaving 14 bases unmatched. This CDR3 is built from 19 residues. The CDR3 reads CASSLQPLAGRSAKNIQYF. The DNA of the CDR3 is TGCGCCAGCAGCTTGCAACCTTTAGCGGGTCGATCGGCCAAAAACATTCAGTACTTC.

The V and J genes are TRBV6-1 and TRBJ1-4, with TRBD1 identical over 7 bases. The CDR3 consists of 14 residues. The junction had 8 bases not matched to a gene; V was cut back by 10 bases and J by 3 bases. Per germline, CDR1 MNHNS and CDR2 SASEGT. CDR3 bases: TGTGCCACTAGTAGGGGGCTGTCTAATGAAAAACTGTTTTTT. Encoded protein: CATSRGLSNEKLFF.

The chain recombines TRBV28 with TRBJ2-1; 7 nucleotides agree with TRBD1. V was clipped by 7 bases and J by 7 bases; unmatched bases: 7. This CDR3 is built from 13 residues. In germline, CDR1 is MDHEN, CDR2 SYDVKM. The CDR3 coding sequence is TGTGCCAGCACAGGGGGATTTTTAAATGAGCAGTTCTTC. Protein: CASTGGFLNEQFF. Combining the CDR3 with reference TRBV28 and TRBJ2-1 gives the whole variable domain DVKVTQSSRYLVKRTGEKVFLECVQDMDHENMFWYRQDPGLGLRLIYFSYDVKMKEKGDIPEGYSVSREKKERFSLILESASTNQTSMYLCASTGGFLNEQFFGPGTRLTVL.

This clonotype was recorded at least ten times. The CDR3 sequence: CASSSPPSGANVLTF. CDR3 bases: TGTGCCAGCAGCTCCCCCCCCTCTGGGGCCAACGTCCTGACTTTC. The V call is TRBV11-2, the J call TRBJ2-6; no reliable D call. CDR1 is SGHAT and CDR2 is FQNNGV in the germline V gene. V was trimmed by 4 bases and J by 0 bases, leaving 7 bases between them. The CDR3 totals 15 residues.

This clonotype was detected many times. CDR3 sequence: CASLGGLPYEQYF. The CDR3 coding sequence is TGTGCCAGTCTAGGGGGACTTCCCTACGAGCAGTACTTC. This chain joins TRBV27 and TRBJ2-7; the D gene could be TRBD1 or TRBD2 (6 bases each). The CDR3 totals 13 residues. Deletions cut 9 bases from V and 2 bases from J, with 14 bases between. Germline CDR1 is MNHEY and CDR2 is SMNVEV (reference sequence).

This clonotype was observed a handful of times. The CDR3 nucleotides are TGTGCCAGCAGCCACGGGACAGGGCCGGGGGAGACCCAGTACTTC. It codes for CASSHGTGPGETQYF. The chain employs TRBV7-2 and TRBJ2-5, with 9 nucleotides matching TRBD1. CDR1 and CDR2 (germline): SGHTA, FQGNSA. CDR3 length: 15 amino acids. V lost 5 bases to trimming and J lost 5 bases; unmatched junction nucleotides: 9.

The chain links TRBV5-1 to TRBJ2-3, with 11 bases fitting TRBD1. The CDR3 totals 14 residues. Germline V gene sequence: CDR1 SGHRS, CDR2 YFSETQ. V lost 6 bases, J lost 4 bases, and 4 bases stayed unmatched. In DNA, the CDR3 is TGCGCCAGCACCGGGACAGGGGGTCCAGATACGCAGTATTTT. Translation gives CASTGTGGPDTQYF.

This clonotype was found a few times. The rearrangement joins TRBV20-1 to TRBJ2-7; 9 nucleotides align to TRBD1. V lost 3 bases and J lost 2; bases outside the gene matches: 5. Germline loops: CDR1 DFQATT, CDR2 SNEGSKA (reference sequence). The CDR3 covers 14 residues. The chain's CDR3 is CSASGTGRTYEQYF. The CDR3 nucleotides are TGCAGTGCTAGCGGGACAGGGAGGACCTACGAGCAGTACTTC.

This clonotype was seen a handful of times. CDR3 sequence (DNA): TGTGCCAGCAGGAGTGGGACTAGCGGGATGTACGAGCAGTACTTC. It codes for CASRSGTSGMYEQYF. The chain couples TRBV6-1 to TRBJ2-7; 13 bases match TRBD2. V lost 6 bases and J lost 4; bases outside the gene matches: 6. CDR1 and CDR2 from the germline V gene are MNHNS and SASEGT. The CDR3 is 15 residues long.

This clonotype was counted between two and nine times. The genes are TRBV6-1 and TRBJ2-2, with TRBD2 identical over 11 bases. The germline V gene encodes CDR1 MNHNS and CDR2 SASEGT. With 5 bases clipped from V and 4 bases from J, the junction kept 6 bases outside the gene matches. The CDR3 loop spans 16 amino acids. The CDR3 reads CASSLASGRITGELFF. The CDR3 coding sequence is TGTGCCAGCAGTCTCGCTAGCGGGAGGATCACCGGGGAGCTGTTTTTT.

The genes are TRBV6-1 and TRBJ2-2; tentative D call: TRBD2 (6 bases). From germline, CDR1 is MNHNS and CDR2 SASEGT. V was shortened by 6 bases and J by 0 bases, with 11 bases between the two germline ends. The CDR3 spans 15 residues. CDR3 region: CASRAPGANTGELFF. Here the CDR3 DNA reads TGTGCCAGCAGGGCCCCGGGGGCGAACACCGGGGAGCTGTTTTTT.

This chain connects TRBV9 to TRBJ2-5, with D uncertain. Germline lookup yields CDR1 SGDLS and CDR2 YYNGEE. With 6 bases removed from V and 4 bases from J, the gap between germline ends came to 13 bases. The CDR3 is 13 amino acids. The CDR3 reads CASTGDPGETQYF. CDR3 bases: TGTGCCAGCACCGGAGATCCCGGAGAGACCCAGTACTTC.

The chain combines TRBV19 with TRBJ1-2, with D uncertain. Germline V gene sequence: CDR1 LNHDA, CDR2 SQIVND (reference sequence). V lost 6 bases and J lost 1, with 9 bases in between. The CDR3 is 13 amino acids. This CDR3 reads CASRFRINYGYTF. The CDR3 DNA sequence: TGTGCCAGTAGGTTCCGGATTAACTATGGCTACACCTTC.

The chain couples TRBV2 to TRBJ2-1, with 10 positions matching TRBD2. The V gene's germline CDR1 is SNHLY and CDR2 FYNNEI. V gave up 7 bases and J gave up 9 bases; unmatched junction bases: 9. The CDR3 loop spans 14 amino acids. CDR3 nucleotide sequence: TGTGCCAGCATGATAGCGGGAGGAGCGGTTGAGCAGTTCTTC. Translated: CASMIAGGAVEQFF.

CDR3 protein: CASSYSDRMNTEAFF. For the CDR3, the DNA is TGTGCCAGCAGTTACTCCGACAGGATGAACACTGAAGCTTTCTTT. The V gene is TRBV6-5, the J gene TRBJ1-1, with D possibly matching TRBD1 (6 bases). The germline V gene has CDR1 MNHEY and CDR2 SVGAGI. V gave up 0 bases and J gave up 0 bases, with 8 bases separating them. This CDR3 has 15 residues.

The chain links TRBV7-3 to TRBJ2-2, with D tentatively TRBD2 (5 bases). V dropped 0 bases and J dropped 4 bases, with 9 bases sitting between them. Germline V gene lookup returns CDR1 SGHTA and CDR2 FQGTGA. CDR3 length: 15 residues. The CDR3 is CASSLTGVSTGELFF. The CDR3 DNA reads as TGTGCCAGCAGCTTAACGGGAGTGAGCACCGGGGAGCTGTTTTTT. Full variable domain (outside the CDR3, taken from reference TRBV7-3 and TRBJ2-2): GAGVSQTPSNKVTEKGKYVELRCDPISGHTALYWYRQSLGQGPEFLIYFQGTGAADDSGLPNDRFFAVRPEGSVSTLKIQRTERGDSAVYLCASSLTGVSTGELFFGEGSRLTVL.